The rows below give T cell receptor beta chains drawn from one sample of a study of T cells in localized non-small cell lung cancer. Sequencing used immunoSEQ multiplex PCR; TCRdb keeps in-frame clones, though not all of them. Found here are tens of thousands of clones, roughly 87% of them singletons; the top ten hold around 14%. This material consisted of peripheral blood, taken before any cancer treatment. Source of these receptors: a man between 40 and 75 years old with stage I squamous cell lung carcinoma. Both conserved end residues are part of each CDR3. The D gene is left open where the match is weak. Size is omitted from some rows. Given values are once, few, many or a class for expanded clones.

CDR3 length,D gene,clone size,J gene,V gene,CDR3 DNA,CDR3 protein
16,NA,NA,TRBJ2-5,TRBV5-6,TGTGCCAGCAGCTTTCGGTCAGGAGGGTACCAAGAGACCCAGTACTTC,CASSFRSGGYQETQYF
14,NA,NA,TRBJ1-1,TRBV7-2,TGTGCCAGCAGCTATATGGACAGATCAATTGAAGCTTTCTTT,CASSYMDRSIEAFF
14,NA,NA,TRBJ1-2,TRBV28,NA,CASSSSDGYYGYTF
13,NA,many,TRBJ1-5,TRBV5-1,TGCGCCAGCAGCGACAGTCCTCATCAGCCCCAGCATTTT,CASSDSPHQPQHF
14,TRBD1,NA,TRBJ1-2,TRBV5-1,TGCGCCAGCAGCTTGGGACAGGGTGAAGATGGCTACACCTTC,CASSLGQGEDGYTF
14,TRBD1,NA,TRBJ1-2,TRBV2,TGTGCCAGCAGGGGGACAGGGGGCATCGGAGGCTACACCTTC,CASRGTGGIGGYTF
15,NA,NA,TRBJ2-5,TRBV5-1,TGCGCCAGCAGCTTGGCTGTGGGGGCTGGAGAGACCCAGTACTTC,CASSLAVGAGETQYF
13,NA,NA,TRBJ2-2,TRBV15,TGTGCCACCAGCAGAGACAGGACCGGGGAGCTGTTTTTT,CATSRDRTGELFF
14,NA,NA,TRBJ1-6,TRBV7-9,TGTGCCAGCAGCAGACCCAGGGACCCACCACTCCTCCACTTT,CASSRPRDPPLLHF
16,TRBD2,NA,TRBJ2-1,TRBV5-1,TGCGCCAGCAGCCTTTTACCTAGCGGGGCCAACAATGAGCAGTTCTTC,CASSLLPSGANNEQFF
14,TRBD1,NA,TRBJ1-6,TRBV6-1,TGTGCCAGCAGTTATAGGGGCGGACAGGTTGCTTCCCACTTT,CASSYRGGQVASHF
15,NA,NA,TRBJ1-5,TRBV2,TGTGCCAGCAGTCTATACGGGACAAGGAATCAGCCCCAGCATTTT,CASSLYGTRNQPQHF
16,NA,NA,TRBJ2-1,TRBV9,TGTGCCAGCAGCTCCCGTAAAGGACCCTCCTACAATGAGCAGTTCTTC,CASSSRKGPSYNEQFF
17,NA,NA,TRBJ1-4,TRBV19,TGTGCCAGTAGTATATTCACCCTGAGGGGAACTAATGAAAAACTGTTTTTT,CASSIFTLRGTNEKLFF
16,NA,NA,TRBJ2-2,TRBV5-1,TGCGCCAGCAGCTTGGCCGGGCAGGGCAATAATCGGGAGCTGTTTTTT,CASSLAGQGNNRELFF